This T cell receptor (beta chain) was documented in a study of breast tumors, draining lymph nodes, adjacent tissues. The study, taken as a whole, reports: Most tumor T cells seemingly derive from lymph node, then expand in tumor. Compared with lymph nodes, tumors were less diverse; compared with nontumor tissue, more. The lymph node origin of tumor T cells was framed as consistent with a hypothesis, not demonstrated.

Breast cancer patients provided tissue from their axillary draining lymph nodes. The table lists this clonotype with many counts. Its antigen is still unknown. A read error is possible here, since a much larger clone lies one base away. TCRdb analysed the multiplex PCR reads with MiXCR anew, one entry per CDR3 protein. The sample yields 85,000 to 130,000 distinct CDR3 sequences, less than 40% seen once. Material: axillary lymph node tissue. The TCR comes from a female donor with breast cancer. Some clones in this sample may be carry-over from other donors' samples.

CDR3 sequence reads: CSASPQGSTSYEQYF. The CDR3 DNA follows: TGCAGTGCTAGCCCCCAGGGGTCAACCTCCTACGAGCAGTACTTC. The chain is built from TRBV20-1 and TRBJ2-7, with a weak D call TRBD1 (6 bases). V was cut by 3 bases and J by 0 bases, with 15 bases left in between. The germline gives CDR1 DFQATT, CDR2 SNEGSKA (reference sequence). CDR3 length equals 15 residues.